One and the same sample provided the 27 T cell receptor beta chains below, sequenced in a study of human T cells and chemical hapten exposure (dated by TCRdb to the early 2020s). The intended sense of this specimen's time point label: pre-sensitization, week 0. The treatment or condition label, read with the paper, signifies: therapeutic diphenylcyclopropenone sensitization with weekly scalp DPC. The library relied on RACE. Sequenced using a NextSeq 500. TCRdb's own reprocessing of the public reads used fastp at Q25 and MiXCR and kept productive beta chains. Entries that share a CDR3 protein sequence are merged under the most common genes and DNA. The sample data list approximately 260,000 distinct CDR3 sequences, and more than 6.5% of these were observed just once. The top ten clones comprise 2.3% of the sample. The input for sequencing was whole blood, taken in connection with sensitization to the hapten diphenylcyclopropenone (DPC). These receptors originate from a woman between 40 and 50 years old with alopecia areata. Some clones in this sample may be carry-over from other donors' samples.

The V call is TRBV29-1, the J call TRBJ2-7; D is possibly TRBD2 (5 bases). The V end lost 1 base, the J end lost 2 bases, and 15 bases lay between the germline ends. The germline V gene has CDR1 SQVTM and CDR2 ANQGSEA. The CDR3 has 15 residues. The CDR3 DNA follows: TGCAGCGTTGAAGGGGTCGGGGAGAGCGCCTACGAGCAGTACTTC. Its protein is CSVEGVGESAYEQYF.

The V and J genes are TRBV27 and TRBJ2-7; D is undetermined. Trimming took off 4 bases at V and 4 bases at J, with 14 bases between the two ends. The germline V gene has CDR1 MNHEY and CDR2 SMNVEV (reference sequence). The CDR3 extends over 14 amino acids. Here the CDR3 reads CASSYFANTYEQYF. The CDR3 nucleotides read TGTGCCAGCAGTTACTTTGCAAACACTTACGAGCAGTACTTC.

The V call is TRBV7-2, the J call TRBJ2-3; 11 nucleotides match TRBD2. Germline V gene data show CDR1 as SGHTA and CDR2 as FQGNSA. The CDR3 has 16 residues. V was pared by 1 base and J by 6 bases, with 6 bases of the junction left unmatched. CDR3 sequence: CASSLGYVAGGDTQYF. As DNA, the CDR3 is TGTGCCAGCAGCTTAGGATATGTAGCGGGAGGGGATACGCAGTATTTT. The full variable domain, with the rest looked up from reference TRBV7-2 and TRBJ2-3, is GAGVSQSPSNKVTEKGKDVELRCDPISGHTALYWYRQSLGQGLEFLIYFQGNSAPDKSGLPSDRFSAERTGGSVSTLTIQRTQQEDSAVYLCASSLGYVAGGDTQYFGPGTRLTVL.

There are a few counts of this clonotype. The chain is built from TRBV20-1 and TRBJ2-5; 8 bases are shared with TRBD1. The CDR3 sequence is 14 residues long. V dropped 3 bases and J dropped 0; count of bases not matched to a gene: 3. The germline CDR1 and CDR2 sequences are DFQATT and SNEGSKA (reference sequence). Here the CDR3 reads CSARRGQDQETQYF. The CDR3 nucleotides read TGCAGTGCTAGGAGGGGACAGGACCAAGAGACCCAGTACTTC.

This clonotype has more than one count but fewer than ten. The chain uses TRBV12-3 or TRBV12-4 and TRBJ1-1; possible D gene TRBD1, 6 bases. CDR3 length: 12 amino acids. V was shortened by 3 bases and J by 8 bases, with 10 bases between the two germline ends. The CDR3: CASSFFGTEAFF. For the CDR3, the DNA is TGTGCCAGCAGTTTCTTTGGGACAGAAGCTTTCTTT.

This clonotype was found many times. The J gene is TRBJ1-3, the V gene TRBV12-3 or TRBV12-4; 8 positions agree with TRBD1. Trimming took 5 bases from V and 4 from J; bases not matched to a gene: 4. The CDR3 runs to 14 residues. The DNA for the CDR3 is TGTGCCAGCAGTGGGACAGGCGCGGGAAACACCATATATTTT. Residues: CASSGTGAGNTIYF.

This clonotype was detected a few times. This rearrangement joins TRBV4-3 to TRBJ2-7, with TRBD2 matching over 7 bases. The CDR3 spans 14 residues. The junction had 4 bases not matched to a gene; V was cut back by 1 base and J by 4 bases. Germline V gives CDR1 LGHNA, CDR2 YSLEER. The CDR3 sequence: CASSQVRGVYEQYF. The CDR3 DNA follows: TGCGCCAGCAGCCAAGTTCGGGGGGTTTACGAGCAGTACTTC.

V gene TRBV10-3 combines with J gene TRBJ1-5; TRBD1 matches at 8 bases. V trimming: 10 bases; J trimming: 3 bases; junction bases outside the gene matches: 5. The CDR3 contains 13 residues. Per germline, CDR1 ENHRY and CDR2 SYGVKD. The CDR3 nucleotides are TGTGCCACCGAACAGGGGGTCAATCAGCCCCAGCATTTT. Amino acids: CATEQGVNQPQHF.

This chain joins TRBV7-3 and TRBJ2-1, with 10 bases fitting TRBD1. V dropped 6 bases and J dropped 2; count of bases not matched to a gene: 4. CDR3 length equals 15 residues. From germline, CDR1 is SGHTA and CDR2 FQGTGA. This chain's CDR3 is CASSRQGATYNEQFF. In DNA, the CDR3 is TGTGCCAGCAGTAGACAGGGGGCGACCTACAATGAGCAGTTCTTC.

This chain uses TRBV4-2 with TRBJ2-1, with D unresolved. The germline CDR1 and CDR2 sequences are LGHNA and YNFKEQ. Trimming took off 0 bases at V and 3 bases at J, with 12 bases between the two ends. This CDR3 has 16 residues. The chain's CDR3 is CASSQDSRNYYNEQFF. CDR3 coding DNA: TGTGCCAGCAGCCAAGATTCTAGAAACTACTACAATGAGCAGTTCTTC.

This clonotype has a handful of counts. The V gene is TRBV6-5, the J gene TRBJ1-3; possible D gene TRBD1, 6 bases. The CDR3 consists of 14 residues. The V end was cut by 5 bases, the J end by 3 bases, with 11 bases between. Germline-derived CDR1 and CDR2 are MNHEY and SVGAGI. The CDR3 spells CASSQGGYGNTIYF. Here the CDR3 DNA reads TGTGCCAGCAGTCAAGGGGGATATGGAAACACCATATATTTT.

A few counts support this clonotype. This chain joins TRBV7-9 and TRBJ2-2; D possibly corresponds to TRBD1 (6 bases). CDR3 length equals 16 residues. Germline V lookup: CDR1 SEHNR, CDR2 FQNEAQ (reference sequence). V was clipped by 5 bases and J by 4 bases, with 17 bases between them. The CDR3 loop reads CASSAEQGRGTGELFF. CDR3 nucleotides: TGTGCCAGCAGCGCGGAACAGGGTAGGGGCACCGGGGAGCTGTTTTTT.

This clonotype was observed many times. V gene TRBV7-2 combines with J gene TRBJ2-2; D is ambiguous. CDR3 size: 13 residues. Trimming cost V 4 bases and J 6 bases, with 9 bases left between them. Germline V gene sequence: CDR1 SGHTA, CDR2 FQGNSA. The CDR3 spells CASSSMAAGELFF. The CDR3 DNA reads TGTGCCAGCAGCTCCATGGCTGCCGGGGAGCTGTTTTTT.

This clonotype was recorded many times. This chain links TRBV28 with TRBJ1-1, with D possibly TRBD1 on 6 matching bases. The CDR3 sequence is 14 residues long. V was shortened by 5 bases and J by 0 bases, with 10 bases between the two germline ends. Looked up from germline, CDR1 is MDHEN and CDR2 is SYDVKM. The CDR3 spells CASSGGQLNTEAFF. Written as DNA, the CDR3 is TGTGCCAGCAGTGGAGGACAGTTGAACACTGAAGCTTTCTTT. Supplemented by reference TRBV28 and TRBJ1-1, the full variable domain reads DVKVTQSSRYLVKRTGEKVFLECVQDMDHENMFWYRQDPGLGLRLIYFSYDVKMKEKGDIPEGYSVSREKKERFSLILESASTNQTSMYLCASSGGQLNTEAFFGQGTRLTVV.

The table lists this clonotype with many counts. The genes are TRBV20-1 and TRBJ1-2; D is perhaps TRBD1 (5 bases). The length of the CDR3 is 14 residues. V lost 5 bases and J lost 3, with 16 bases in between. Germline lookup yields CDR1 DFQATT and CDR2 SNEGSKA (reference sequence). Here the CDR3 reads CSAPGAGLYYGYTF. The CDR3 nucleotides are TGCAGTGCTCCCGGAGCAGGGTTGTACTATGGCTACACCTTC.

The chain uses TRBV12-3 or TRBV12-4 and TRBJ1-2; tentatively, D is TRBD1 (5 bases). The length of the CDR3 is 13 residues. Trimming cost V 5 bases and J 8 bases, with 15 bases left between them. The CDR3, as DNA: TGTGCCAGCAGTCCTGGGGCTTTGGGAGGCTACACCTTC. As protein: CASSPGALGGYTF.

This chain connects TRBV4-3 to TRBJ2-3; D gene ambiguous. V was pared by 1 base and J by 1 base, with 6 bases between. The CDR3 sequence is 14 residues long. Germline CDR1 LGHNA, CDR2 YSLEER. CDR3 sequence: CASSQGDGTDTQYF. The CDR3 DNA is TGCGCCAGCAGCCAAGGGGATGGCACAGATACGCAGTATTTT.

The rearrangement uses TRBV6-2 or TRBV6-3 and TRBJ2-7; 11 bases are shared with TRBD2. Germline CDR1 is MNHEY and CDR2 is SVGEGT. V was pared by 2 bases and J by 3 bases, with 3 bases of the junction left unmatched. The length of the CDR3 is 15 residues. DNA of the CDR3: TGTGCCAGCAGTTACATAACTAGCGGGAGCTACGAGCAGTACTTC. Translation: CASSYITSGSYEQYF.

V usage is TRBV12-3 or TRBV12-4 and J usage is TRBJ1-4, with 9 nucleotides matching TRBD1. The CDR3 length is 15 residues. The V gene end was trimmed by 6 bases and the J gene end by 7 bases; junction bases not matched to a gene: 9. The CDR3 DNA reads TGTGCCAGCAGCGCTAACAGGGGGCCGGGTGAAAAACTGTTTTTT. Its protein product is CASSANRGPGEKLFF.

The J gene is TRBJ1-5, the V gene TRBV19; D gene unclear. Germline CDR1 reads LNHDA; CDR2 reads SQIVND (reference sequence). With 7 bases removed from V and 3 bases from J, the gap between germline ends came to 13 bases. The CDR3 totals 14 residues. CDR3 in DNA: TGTGCCAGTACCCCCGGGGATTACAATCAGCCCCAGCATTTT. Translating it yields CASTPGDYNQPQHF.

The DNA for the CDR3 is TGTGCCTGGAGCCACGATACTAAAGCTTTCTTT. Its translation is CAWSHDTKAFF. The genes are TRBV30 and TRBJ1-1; no definite D call. The CDR3 has 11 amino acids. CDR1 is GTSNPN and CDR2 is SVGIG in the germline V gene (reference sequence). V lost 3 bases and J 9 bases, leaving 11 bases between the germline ends.

In this sample, this clonotype turned up many times. The rearrangement joins TRBV28 to TRBJ2-7; TRBD1 or TRBD2 may be the D gene (5 bases each). Germline loops: CDR1 MDHEN, CDR2 SYDVKM. CDR3 length: 13 amino acids. V was pared by 2 bases and J by 7 bases, with 12 bases between. CDR3 amino acids: CASSLPGTAEQYF. In DNA, the CDR3 is TGTGCCAGCAGTTTACCTGGGACGGCGGAGCAGTACTTC.

This clonotype was observed many times. The CDR3 is CASSFAASGNTIYF. The CDR3 coding sequence is TGTGCCAGCAGTTTTGCAGCCTCTGGAAACACCATATATTTT. V is TRBV28 and J is TRBJ1-3; D ambiguous. Germline V gene data show CDR1 as MDHEN and CDR2 as SYDVKM. The germline V and J ends were trimmed by 3 bases and 0 bases, with 6 bases remaining between them. This CDR3 comprises 14 residues.

This clonotype was seen at least ten times. The genes are TRBV28 and TRBJ1-6, with no clear D. Trimming pared 8 bases from V and 0 bases from J, leaving 5 bases between. Germline-derived CDR1 and CDR2 are MDHEN and SYDVKM. CDR3 length equals 13 residues. The CDR3 nucleotides are TGTGCCAGCTTAGGCTCCTATAATTCACCCCTCCACTTT. Translated, it gives CASLGSYNSPLHF.

This sequence joins TRBV7-2 and TRBJ2-2; TRBD2 might be the D (5 bases). The germline V gene encodes CDR1 SGHTA and CDR2 FQGNSA. This CDR3 contains 16 residues. V lost 2 bases to trimming and J lost 6 bases, with 16 bases between them. DNA of the CDR3: TGTGCCAGCAGCTTAAACGGGGTTGGTGCGTCCGGGGAGCTGTTTTTT. Its translation is CASSLNGVGASGELFF. The full variable domain, rest sourced from reference TRBV7-2 and TRBJ2-2, is GAGVSQSPSNKVTEKGKDVELRCDPISGHTALYWYRQSLGQGLEFLIYFQGNSAPDKSGLPSDRFSAERTGGSVSTLTIQRTQQEDSAVYLCASSLNGVGASGELFFGEGSRLTVL.

This chain links TRBV3-1 with TRBJ2-1; D might be TRBD1 or TRBD2, each matching 5 bases. Germline-derived CDR1 and CDR2 are LGHDT and YNNKEL (reference sequence). Deletions cut 5 bases from V and 5 bases from J, with 16 bases between. The CDR3 runs 15 residues. The CDR3 is CASSRAGTTDNEQFF. In DNA, the CDR3 is TGTGCCAGCAGCAGGGCCGGGACGACGGACAATGAGCAGTTCTTC.

V gene TRBV5-1 combines with J gene TRBJ2-1; TRBD2 agrees at 13 bases. V lost 3 bases, J lost 8 bases, and 11 bases stayed unmatched. Germline V gene data show CDR1 as SGHRS and CDR2 as YFSETQ. This CDR3 is 17 amino acids long. The CDR3 spells CASSSGTSGKASDEQFF. The DNA of the CDR3 is TGCGCCAGCAGCTCCGGGACTAGCGGGAAGGCAAGCGATGAGCAGTTCTTC.